The 10 T cell receptor beta chains given below trace back to one sample, sequenced in a study of shared clonotypes between healthy human individuals. This table comes from immunoSEQ multiplex PCR, and its TCRdb copy is limited to in-frame clones, with some not included. The sample has some 380,000 clones, 95% to 97% seen once. Sequenced material: memory CD8+ T cells sorted from blood. Indicated subset: CD45RO+ cells pooled with CCR7-negative TemRA cells. The receptors originated from a man aged 25-45 years in good health.

The rearrangement links TRBV5-6 to TRBJ2-3, with D possibly being TRBD2 (6 bases). The CDR3 runs 13 residues. The V gene's germline CDR1 is SGHDT and CDR2 YYEEEE. The germline V and J ends were trimmed by 2 bases and 9 bases, with 13 bases remaining between them. The CDR3 DNA follows: TGTGCCAGCAGCTTCCGCGGGGTTGAGACGCAGTATTTT. Translation gives CASSFRGVETQYF.

The chain couples TRBV5-1 to TRBJ2-1; the D gene is possibly TRBD2 (6 bases). This CDR3 contains 17 residues. V lost 0 bases to trimming and J lost 1 base, with 14 bases between them. Germline CDR1 and CDR2: SGHRS and YFSETQ. The DNA of the CDR3 is TGCGCCAGCAGCTTGGCCGGTACTAGCAAGTCCTACAATGAGCAGTTCTTC. It codes for CASSLAGTSKSYNEQFF.

This clone came up once. The chain joins TRBV28 to TRBJ2-6, with D unclear. CDR3 length: 15 amino acids. Per the germline V gene, CDR1 is MDHEN and CDR2 is SYDVKM. V lost 3 bases and J lost 1, with 7 bases in between. In DNA, the CDR3 is TGTGCCAGCAGTTTCTTCAGGTCTGGGGCCAACGTCCTGACTTTC. Translation: CASSFFRSGANVLTF.

V is TRBV5-4 and J is TRBJ1-5; D perhaps matches TRBD1 (5 bases). The CDR3 sequence is 13 residues long. With 4 bases removed from V and 9 bases from J, the gap between germline ends came to 14 bases. Germline-derived CDR1 and CDR2 are SGHNT and YYREEE (reference sequence). The CDR3 here is CASSADSVGPQHF. The DNA for the CDR3 is TGTGCCAGCAGCGCCGACAGTGTAGGGCCCCAGCATTTT. Together with reference TRBV5-4 and TRBJ1-5, the CDR3 gives the full variable domain: ETGVTQSPTHLIKTRGQQVTLRCSSQSGHNTVSWYQQALGQGPQFIFQYYREEENGRGNFPPRFSGLQFPNYSSELNVNALELDDSALYLCASSADSVGPQHFGDGTRLSIL.

V usage is TRBV5-5 and J usage is TRBJ1-3; TRBD1 might be the D (6 bases). CDR1 is SGHKS, CDR2 YYEKEE, per germline (reference sequence). The CDR3 covers 16 residues. Trimming pared 1 base from V and 4 bases from J, leaving 15 bases between. CDR3 sequence (DNA): TGTGCCAGCAGCTTGCCCCCCGGGGGCAGAGGAAACACCATATATTTT. Encoded protein: CASSLPPGGRGNTIYF.

This chain links TRBV28 with TRBJ2-5; 9 bases map to TRBD2. J gave up 5 bases and V 7 bases, and 11 bases lay outside the gene matches. Germline V lookup: CDR1 MDHEN, CDR2 SYDVKM. The length of the CDR3 is 15 residues. CDR3 sequence (DNA): TGTGCCAGCACCCGGATCGGCGGACTAGCGGAGACCCAGTACTTC. Its translation: CASTRIGGLAETQYF.

The rearrangement joins TRBV4-1 to TRBJ2-3; D unresolved. V was pared by 4 bases and J by 8 bases, with 10 bases between. Germline V gene data show CDR1 as MGHRA and CDR2 as YSYEKL. The CDR3 is 12 residues long. Written as DNA, the CDR3 is TGCGCCAGCAGCCCCCCTAGAGGTACGCAGTATTTT. Encoded protein: CASSPPRGTQYF.

The chain joins TRBV5-1 to TRBJ2-6, with 7 bases identical to TRBD1. V shed 1 base, J shed 1 base, and the junction held 2 bases outside the gene matches. CDR1 SGHRS and CDR2 YFSETQ come from the germline V gene. This CDR3 is 16 amino acids long. The chain's CDR3 is CASSLQTGSGANVLTF. In DNA, the CDR3 is TGCGCCAGCAGCTTGCAGACAGGGTCTGGGGCCAACGTCCTGACTTTC.

This sequence joins TRBV7-8 and TRBJ2-5; D may correspond to TRBD1 or TRBD2 (5 bases each). V was pared by 5 bases and J by 3 bases, with 16 bases between. The CDR3 contains 15 residues. Germline-derived CDR1 and CDR2 are SGHVS and FQNEAQ. CDR3 loop: CASSKTGTPKETQYF. CDR3 sequence (DNA): TGTGCCAGCAGCAAAACCGGGACGCCAAAAGAGACCCAGTACTTC.

The chain links TRBV30 to TRBJ1-5; 9 positions match TRBD1. CDR1 is GTSNPN and CDR2 is SVGIG in the germline V gene (reference sequence). The CDR3 loop spans 13 amino acids. The J segment lost 7 bases and the V segment lost 2 bases, leaving 3 bases of the junction unmatched. The DNA for the CDR3 is TGTGCCTGGAGTACAGGGGGCAGGCAGCCCCAGCATTTT. As protein: CAWSTGGRQPQHF. The complete variable domain, with remaining parts taken from reference TRBV30 and TRBJ1-5, reads SQTIHQWPATLVQPVGSPLSLECTVEGTSNPNLYWYRQAAGRGLQLLFYSVGIGQISSEVPQNLSASRPQDRQFILSSKKLLLSDSGFYLCAWSTGGRQPQHFGDGTRLSIL.